This T cell receptor beta chain originates from a study of response to subunit inactivated influenza vaccine. From the RT-PCR reads, TCRdb called clonotypes with MiXCR, one entry per CDR3 protein. Among roughly 520,000 distinct CDR3 sequences listed, over 25% were seen once. Germline V gives CDR1 SGHAT, CDR2 FQNNGV. Trimming pared 0 bases from V and 3 bases from J, leaving 11 bases between. The CDR3 sequence is 16 residues long. The specimen was CD4+ T cells sorted from PBMCs, collected less than 6 days after vaccination. This chain joins TRBV11-2 and TRBJ1-4; TRBD1 is a possible D gene (6 bases). This TCR was sampled from a man in his forties or fifties who received an inactivated influenza vaccine. CDR3 nucleotide sequence: TGTGCCAGCAGCTTAGATGCACAGGGATCTAATGAAAAACTGTTTTTT. Translation gives CASSLDAQGSNEKLFF.